The sequence of this T cell receptor (beta chain) was determined in a study of T cells of healthy individuals. Each CDR3 protein gets one entry after TCRdb re-called the 5' RACE reads with MiXCR. The table includes about 57,000 distinct CDR3 sequences, around 16% detected once. This clonotype turned up a few times. The ends were cut back, 6 bases at V and 2 bases at J, with 14 bases in the middle. Germline V CDR1 and CDR2: DFQATT, SNEGSKA (reference sequence). The CDR3 is 14 residues long. The clonotype was recovered from a human donor in good health. This rearrangement joins TRBV20-1 to TRBJ1-3, with D unresolved. CDR3 protein: CSATPDLTGNTIYF. The CDR3 DNA is TGCAGTGCCACTCCGGACTTAACTGGAAACACCATATATTTT.